This is a list of T cell receptor beta chains from one sample in a study of T cells in localized non-small cell lung cancer. This table comes from immunoSEQ multiplex PCR, and its TCRdb copy is limited to in-frame clones, with some not included. The sample records some 50,000 clones, 75% to 90% being singletons. The sequencing here drew on peripheral blood mononuclear cells, taken before any cancer treatment. These receptors all come from a man aged 35 to 70 with stage III lung adenocarcinoma. Each CDR3 is given with its conserved first and last residue. Each record gives: D gene, clone size, J gene, V gene, CDR3 DNA, CDR3 protein. D genes are given only for firm matches. Not all rows give a size; the values are once, few, many and, for expanded clones, a class.

>.|.|TRBJ2-2|TRBV4-1
TGCGCCAGCAGCCAAGATATCGGGGGGCTCGGGGAGCTGTTTTTT
CASSQDIGGLGELFF
>.|.|TRBJ2-7|TRBV2
TGTGCCAGACCGGACAGCTACGAGCAGTACTTC
CARPDSYEQYF
>TRBD1|once|TRBJ1-2|TRBV7-2
TGTGCCAGCAGCCGGGACAGTAATAACTATGGCTACACCTTC
CASSRDSNNYGYTF
>TRBD1|.|TRBJ2-1|TRBV6-6
TGTGCCAGCAGTTCACGGGACAGGGACTACAATGAGCAGTTCTTC
CASSSRDRDYNEQFF
>.|once|TRBJ2-7|TRBV14
TGTGCCAGCAGCCAAGGGTGGGGGGACTACGAGCAGTACTTC
CASSQGWGDYEQYF
>TRBD2|once|TRBJ2-7|TRBV19
TGTGCCAGTAGTCCCTCTAGCGGGGGGTACTACGAGCAGTACTTC
CASSPSSGGYYEQYF
>.|.|TRBJ2-7|TRBV2
TGTGCCAGCAGCGGAATAGCGGGACAGTCTACGGGGACAGTCTACGAGCAGTACTTC
CASSGIAGQSTGTVYEQYF
>.|.|TRBJ1-2|TRBV7-9
TGTGCCAGCAGTCTCCCCGGGGGTGGGGGCTACACCTTC
CASSLPGGGGYTF
>TRBD1|.|TRBJ2-2|TRBV11-2
TGTGCCAGCAGCTTTCAGGGGGCAATCGGGGAGCTGTTTTTT
CASSFQGAIGELFF
>TRBD2|.|TRBJ2-7|TRBV4-1
TGCGCCAGCAGCCAAACTAGCGGGAGAGGGGACGAGCAGTACTTC
CASSQTSGRGDEQYF
>TRBD2|once|TRBJ2-5|TRBV4-2
TGTGCCAGCAGCCAAGATGGGCTAGCGGGGGGTGGAGAGACCCAGTACTTC
CASSQDGLAGGGETQYF
>TRBD1|.|TRBJ2-3|TRBV5-1
TGCGCCAGCAGCTTGGGGACAGGGGTAACAGATACGCAGTATTTT
CASSLGTGVTDTQYF
>TRBD1|few|TRBJ2-1|TRBV29-1
TGCAGCGTACCGGGACAGGGGTCAGCCAATGAGCAGTTCTTC
CSVPGQGSANEQFF
>TRBD1|.|TRBJ2-7|TRBV25-1
TGTGCCAGCAGTGAATCATTCGGGCAGGGGGCGCGGGAGCAGTACTTC
CASSESFGQGAREQYF
>.|.|TRBJ2-2|TRBV6-4
TGTGCCAGCAGTTCACAGGGAAACACCGGGGAGCTGTTTTTT
CASSSQGNTGELFF
>TRBD2|.|TRBJ2-7|TRBV4-2
TGTGCCAGCAGCCGGTCCACTAGCGGGAGATCCGAGCAGTACTTC
CASSRSTSGRSEQYF
>.|once|TRBJ2-7|TRBV21-1
TGTGCCAGCAGGGGATACGAGCAGTACTTC
CASRGYEQYF
>TRBD1|.|TRBJ1-1|TRBV28
TGTGCCAGCAGTTTATCGACAGGGGGCGAAACTGAAGCTTTCTTT
CASSLSTGGETEAFF
>TRBD1|.|TRBJ1-1|TRBV7-9
TGTGCCAGCAGCGCTGACAGGGGGCCTAACACTGAAGCTTTCTTT
CASSADRGPNTEAFF
>.|.|TRBJ2-7|TRBV2
TGTGCCAGCAGTGATGACGGATCCTACGAGCAGTACTTC
CASSDDGSYEQYF
>.|.|TRBJ2-1|TRBV13
TGTGCCAGCAGCTTAGAGCCGGGAACCTACAATGAGCAGTTCTTC
CASSLEPGTYNEQFF
>.|.|TRBJ1-4|TRBV14
TGTGCCAGCAGCCAAGTGAATATGAGCCCAAAACTGTTTTTT
CASSQVNMSPKLFF
>.|.|TRBJ1-6|TRBV19
TGTGCCAGTAGCGAGGGGAGGGGTTCACCCCTCCACTTT
CASSEGRGSPLHF
>.|.|TRBJ2-5|TRBV7-2
TGTGCCAGCAGCTCCGACCAAACCCTACTCCAAGAGACCCAGTACTTC
CASSSDQTLLQETQYF